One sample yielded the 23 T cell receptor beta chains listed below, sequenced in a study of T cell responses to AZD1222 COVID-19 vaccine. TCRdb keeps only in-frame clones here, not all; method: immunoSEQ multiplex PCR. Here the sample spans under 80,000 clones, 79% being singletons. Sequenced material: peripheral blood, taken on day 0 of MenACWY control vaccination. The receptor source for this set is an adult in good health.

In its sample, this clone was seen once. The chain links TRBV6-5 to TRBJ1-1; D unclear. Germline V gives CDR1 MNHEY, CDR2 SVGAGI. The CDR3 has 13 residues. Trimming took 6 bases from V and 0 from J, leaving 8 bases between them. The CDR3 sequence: CASREGLNTEAFF. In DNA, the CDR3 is TGTGCCAGCAGAGAGGGATTGAACACTGAAGCTTTCTTT.

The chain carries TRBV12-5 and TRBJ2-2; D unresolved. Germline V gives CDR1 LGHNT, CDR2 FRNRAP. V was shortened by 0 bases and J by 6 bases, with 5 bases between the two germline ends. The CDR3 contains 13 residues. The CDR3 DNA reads TGTGCTAGTGGTTTGGTCGGGCCCGGGGAGCTGTTTTTT. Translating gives CASGLVGPGELFF.

The CDR3 loop reads CASSYGRNTEAFF. The CDR3 region has the DNA TGTGCCAGTAGTTACGGCCGGAACACTGAAGCTTTCTTT. The chain has TRBV19 and TRBJ1-1; D is undetermined. This CDR3 spans 13 amino acids. Germline V gene sequence: CDR1 LNHDA, CDR2 SQIVND (reference sequence). Trimming took off 5 bases at V and 1 base at J, with 8 bases between the two ends.

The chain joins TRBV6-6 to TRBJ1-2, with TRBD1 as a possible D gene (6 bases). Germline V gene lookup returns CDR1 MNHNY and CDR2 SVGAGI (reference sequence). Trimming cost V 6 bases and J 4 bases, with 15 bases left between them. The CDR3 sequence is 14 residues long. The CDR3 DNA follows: TGTGCCAGCAGCCAAGGACAGTCCCTCTATGGCTACACCTTC. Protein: CASSQGQSLYGYTF.

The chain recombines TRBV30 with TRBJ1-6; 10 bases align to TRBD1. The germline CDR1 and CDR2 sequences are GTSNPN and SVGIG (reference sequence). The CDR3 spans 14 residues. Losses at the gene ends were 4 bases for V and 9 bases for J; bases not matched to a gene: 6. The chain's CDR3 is CAWTPGDRGSPLHF. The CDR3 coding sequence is TGTGCCTGGACCCCCGGGGACAGGGGTTCACCCCTCCACTTT.

CDR3 sequence: CASSHLTERTSEQYF. In nucleotides, the CDR3 is TGTGCCAGCAGCCATTTGACAGAACGGACCTCCGAGCAGTACTTC. The chain couples TRBV14 to TRBJ2-7, with a possible D match to TRBD1 (5 bases). The CDR3 spans 15 residues. The V end lost 3 bases, the J end lost 6 bases, and 18 bases lay between the germline ends. Germline CDR1 is SGHDN and CDR2 is FVKESK. Filled out from reference TRBV14 and TRBJ2-7, the complete variable domain reads EAGVTQFPSHSVIEKGQTVTLRCDPISGHDNLYWYRRVMGKEIKFLLHFVKESKQDESGMPNNRFLAERTGGTYSTLKVQPAELEDSGVYFCASSHLTERTSEQYFGPGTRLTVT.

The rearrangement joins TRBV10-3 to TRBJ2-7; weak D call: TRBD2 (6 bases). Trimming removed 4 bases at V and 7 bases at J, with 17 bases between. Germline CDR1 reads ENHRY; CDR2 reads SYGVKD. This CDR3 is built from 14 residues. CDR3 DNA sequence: TGTGCCATCAGTGCTGGGGAGGAGTTCGAGGAGCAGTACTTC. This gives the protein CAISAGEEFEEQYF.

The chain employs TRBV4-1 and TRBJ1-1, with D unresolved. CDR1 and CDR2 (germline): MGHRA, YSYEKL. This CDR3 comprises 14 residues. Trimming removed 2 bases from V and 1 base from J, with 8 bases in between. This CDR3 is CASSQPRRNTEAFF. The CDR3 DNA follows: TGCGCCAGCAGCCAACCCCGGAGGAACACTGAAGCTTTCTTT.

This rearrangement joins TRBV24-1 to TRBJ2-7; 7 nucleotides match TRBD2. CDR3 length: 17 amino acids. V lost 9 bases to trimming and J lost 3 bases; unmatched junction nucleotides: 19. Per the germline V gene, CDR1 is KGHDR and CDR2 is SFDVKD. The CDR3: CATRGGVGQGRGYEQYF. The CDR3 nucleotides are TGTGCCACCCGTGGGGGGGTTGGGCAAGGGAGGGGCTACGAGCAGTACTTC.

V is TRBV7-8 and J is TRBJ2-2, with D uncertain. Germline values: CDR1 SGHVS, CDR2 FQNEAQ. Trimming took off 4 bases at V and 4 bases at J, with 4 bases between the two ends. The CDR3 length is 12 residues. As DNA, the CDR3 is TGTGCCAGCAGCTACGCCACCGGGGAGCTGTTTTTT. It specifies CASSYATGELFF.

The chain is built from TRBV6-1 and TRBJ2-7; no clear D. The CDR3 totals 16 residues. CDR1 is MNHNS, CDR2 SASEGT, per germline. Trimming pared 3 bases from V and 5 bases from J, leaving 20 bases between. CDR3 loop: CASSDPNMGFNHEQYF. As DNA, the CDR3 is TGTGCCAGCAGTGACCCGAACATGGGGTTTAATCACGAGCAGTACTTC.

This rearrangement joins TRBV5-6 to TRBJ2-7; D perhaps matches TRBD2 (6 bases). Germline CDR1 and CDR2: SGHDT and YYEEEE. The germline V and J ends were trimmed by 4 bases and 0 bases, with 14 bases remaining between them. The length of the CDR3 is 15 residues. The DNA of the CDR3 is TGTGCCAGCAGCCCCTACGGGGGAAGCTCCTACGAGCAGTACTTC. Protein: CASSPYGGSSYEQYF.

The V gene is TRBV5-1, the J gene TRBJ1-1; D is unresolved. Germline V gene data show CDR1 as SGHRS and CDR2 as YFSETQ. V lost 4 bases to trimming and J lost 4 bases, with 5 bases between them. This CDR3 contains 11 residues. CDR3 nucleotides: TGCGCCAGCAGCAAGGGCACTGAAGCTTTCTTT. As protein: CASSKGTEAFF. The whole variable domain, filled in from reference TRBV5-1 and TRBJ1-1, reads KAGVTQTPRYLIKTRGQQVTLSCSPISGHRSVSWYQQTPGQGLQFLFEYFSETQRNKGNFPGRFSGRQFSNSRSEMNVSTLELGDSALYLCASSKGTEAFFGQGTRLTVV.

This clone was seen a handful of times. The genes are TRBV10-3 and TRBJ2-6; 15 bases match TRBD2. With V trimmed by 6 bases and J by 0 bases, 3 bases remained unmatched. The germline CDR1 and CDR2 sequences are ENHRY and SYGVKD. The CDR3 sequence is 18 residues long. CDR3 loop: CAIRGTSGRSSGANVLTF. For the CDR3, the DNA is TGTGCCATCAGAGGGACTAGCGGGAGGAGCTCTGGGGCCAACGTCCTGACTTTC.

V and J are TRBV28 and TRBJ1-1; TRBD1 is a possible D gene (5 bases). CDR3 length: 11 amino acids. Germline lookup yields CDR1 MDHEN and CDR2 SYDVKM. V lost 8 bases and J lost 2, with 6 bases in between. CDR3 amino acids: CASQGNTEAFF. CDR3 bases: TGTGCCAGCCAGGGAAACACTGAAGCTTTCTTT. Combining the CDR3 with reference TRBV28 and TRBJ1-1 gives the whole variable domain DVKVTQSSRYLVKRTGEKVFLECVQDMDHENMFWYRQDPGLGLRLIYFSYDVKMKEKGDIPEGYSVSREKKERFSLILESASTNQTSMYLCASQGNTEAFFGQGTRLTVV.

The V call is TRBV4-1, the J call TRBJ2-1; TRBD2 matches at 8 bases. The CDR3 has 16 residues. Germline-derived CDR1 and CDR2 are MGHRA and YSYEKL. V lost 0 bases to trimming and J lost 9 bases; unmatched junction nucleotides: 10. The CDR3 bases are TGCGCCAGCAGCCAAGAGGCGGGGGGCCTGCCCAGTGAGCAGTTCTTC. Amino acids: CASSQEAGGLPSEQFF.

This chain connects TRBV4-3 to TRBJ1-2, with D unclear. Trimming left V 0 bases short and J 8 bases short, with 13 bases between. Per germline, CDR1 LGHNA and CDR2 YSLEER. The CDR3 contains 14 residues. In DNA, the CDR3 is TGCGCCAGCAGCCAAGATAGTGGTGGATACGGCTACACCTTC. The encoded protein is CASSQDSGGYGYTF.

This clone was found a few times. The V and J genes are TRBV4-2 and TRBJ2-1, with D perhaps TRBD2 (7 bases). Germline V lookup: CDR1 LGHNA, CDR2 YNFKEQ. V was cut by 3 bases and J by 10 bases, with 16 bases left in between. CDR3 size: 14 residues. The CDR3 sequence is CASSHLLGGGEQFF. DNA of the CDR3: TGTGCCAGCAGCCACTTACTAGGGGGGGGAGAGCAGTTCTTC.

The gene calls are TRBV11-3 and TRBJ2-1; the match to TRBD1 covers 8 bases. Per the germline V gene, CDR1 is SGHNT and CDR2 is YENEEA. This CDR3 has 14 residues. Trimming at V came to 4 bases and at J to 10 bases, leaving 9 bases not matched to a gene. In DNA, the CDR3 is TGTGCCAGCAGCTCAACCCAGGGGGCTAGGGAGCAGTTCTTC. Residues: CASSSTQGAREQFF.

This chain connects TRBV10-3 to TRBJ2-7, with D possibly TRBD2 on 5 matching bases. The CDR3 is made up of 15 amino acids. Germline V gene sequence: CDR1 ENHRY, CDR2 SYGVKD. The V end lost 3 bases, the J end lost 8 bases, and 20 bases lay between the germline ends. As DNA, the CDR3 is TGTGCCATCAGTGATCCGGGAACCTCTTTTACGAAGCAGTACTTC. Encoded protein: CAISDPGTSFTKQYF.

This CDR3 is CASSLPTSRAVGGYTF. The CDR3 DNA reads TGTGCCAGCAGCTTGCCCACTTCACGGGCCGTCGGGGGCTACACCTTC. V gene TRBV5-6 combines with J gene TRBJ1-2; D is unresolved. The CDR3 contains 16 residues. CDR1 is SGHDT and CDR2 is YYEEEE in the germline V gene. Between the trimmed V and J ends, which lost 1 base and 8 bases, there was a span of 21 bases.

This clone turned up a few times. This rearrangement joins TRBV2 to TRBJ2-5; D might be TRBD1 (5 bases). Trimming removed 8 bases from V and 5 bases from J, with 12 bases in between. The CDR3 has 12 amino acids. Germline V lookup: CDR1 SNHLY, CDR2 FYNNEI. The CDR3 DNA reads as TGTGCCAGCCGTCAGGGTTGGGAGACCCAGTACTTC. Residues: CASRQGWETQYF.

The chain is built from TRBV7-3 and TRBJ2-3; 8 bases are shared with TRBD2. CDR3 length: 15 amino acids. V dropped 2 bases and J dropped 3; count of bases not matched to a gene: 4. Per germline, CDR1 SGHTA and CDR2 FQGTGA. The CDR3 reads CASSLAGGDTDTQYF. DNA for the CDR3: TGTGCCAGCAGCTTAGCGGGAGGCGATACAGATACGCAGTATTTT.